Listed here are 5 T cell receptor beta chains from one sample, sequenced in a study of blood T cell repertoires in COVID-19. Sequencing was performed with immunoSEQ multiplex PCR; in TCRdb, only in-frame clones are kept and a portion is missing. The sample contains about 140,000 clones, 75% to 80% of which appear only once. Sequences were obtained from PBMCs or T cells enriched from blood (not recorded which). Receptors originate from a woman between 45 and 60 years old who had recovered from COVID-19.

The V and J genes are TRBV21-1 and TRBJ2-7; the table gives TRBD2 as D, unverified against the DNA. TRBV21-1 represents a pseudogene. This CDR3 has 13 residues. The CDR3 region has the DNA TGTGCCAGCCGACTAGCGGGTGACTACGAGCAGTACTTC. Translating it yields CASRLAGDYEQYF.

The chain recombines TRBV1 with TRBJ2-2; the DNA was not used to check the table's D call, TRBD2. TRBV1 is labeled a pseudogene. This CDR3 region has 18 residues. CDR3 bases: TGCACCAGCAGCCCGGGGACTAGCGGGAGGGCGAACACCGGGGAGCTGTTTTTT. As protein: CTSSPGTSGRANTGELFF.

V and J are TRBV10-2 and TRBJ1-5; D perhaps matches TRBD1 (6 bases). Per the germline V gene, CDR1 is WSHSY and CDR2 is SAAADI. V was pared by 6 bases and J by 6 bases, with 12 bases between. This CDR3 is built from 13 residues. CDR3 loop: CASSTGNGQPQHF. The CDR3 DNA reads TGCGCCAGCAGCACAGGGAACGGTCAGCCCCAGCATTTT.

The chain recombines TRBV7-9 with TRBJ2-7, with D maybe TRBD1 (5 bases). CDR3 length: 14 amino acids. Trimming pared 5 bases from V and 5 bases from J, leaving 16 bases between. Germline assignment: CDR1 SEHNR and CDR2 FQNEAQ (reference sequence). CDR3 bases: TGTGCCAGCAGCCGGAATCAAGGGGTCAACGAGCAGTACTTC. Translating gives CASSRNQGVNEQYF.

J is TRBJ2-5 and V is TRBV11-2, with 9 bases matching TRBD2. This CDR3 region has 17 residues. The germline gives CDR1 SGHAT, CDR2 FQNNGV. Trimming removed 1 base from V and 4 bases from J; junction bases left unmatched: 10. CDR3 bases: TGTGCCAGCAGCTTAGGGTTAGCGGGGGACGTGGGAGAGACCCAGTACTTC. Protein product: CASSLGLAGDVGETQYF.